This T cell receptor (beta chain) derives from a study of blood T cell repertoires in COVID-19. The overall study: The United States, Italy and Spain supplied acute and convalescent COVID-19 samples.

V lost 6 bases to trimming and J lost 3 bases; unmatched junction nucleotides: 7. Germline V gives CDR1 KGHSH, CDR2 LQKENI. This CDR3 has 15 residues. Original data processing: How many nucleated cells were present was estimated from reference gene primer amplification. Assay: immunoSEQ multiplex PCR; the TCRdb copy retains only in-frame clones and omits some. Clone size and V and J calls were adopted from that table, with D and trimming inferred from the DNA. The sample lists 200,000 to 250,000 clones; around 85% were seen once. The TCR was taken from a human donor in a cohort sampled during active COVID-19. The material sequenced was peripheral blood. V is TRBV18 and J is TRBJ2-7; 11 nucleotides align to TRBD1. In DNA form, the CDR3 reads TGTGCCAGCTCTCCAGGACAGGGGGCGTTCTACGAGCAGTACTTC. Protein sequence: CASSPGQGAFYEQYF.